This T cell receptor (beta chain) comes out of a study of OX40 agonist ivuxolimab in advanced cancers. Study as a whole: While on treatment, patients had intravenous ivuxolimab at 0.01 to 10 mg/kg every 2 weeks.

Sequencing used immunoSEQ multiplex PCR; TCRdb keeps in-frame clones, though not all of them. The top ten clones hold about 5% of a sample with tens of thousands of clones, approximately 80% of them seen once. The V and J ends lost 7 bases and 2 bases respectively, with 15 bases between them. CDR3 size: 14 residues. General study points: Partial responders at 0.1-3.0 mg/kg had among the lowest clonal expansion.

Remarks on this clone: No antigen is known for it.

The chain combines TRBV23-1 with TRBJ2-7; D unresolved. TRBV23-1 is flagged as an ORF with uncertain function. The TCR comes from an adult with an advanced solid tumor such as melanoma, head and neck, liver or kidney cancer. The specimen was CD4+ or CD8+ T cells sorted from blood, collected in a trial of the OX40 agonist ivuxolimab. The chain's CDR3 is CASTRPTPAYEQYF. DNA for the CDR3: TGCGCCAGCACCCGGCCCACTCCGGCCTACGAGCAGTACTTC.